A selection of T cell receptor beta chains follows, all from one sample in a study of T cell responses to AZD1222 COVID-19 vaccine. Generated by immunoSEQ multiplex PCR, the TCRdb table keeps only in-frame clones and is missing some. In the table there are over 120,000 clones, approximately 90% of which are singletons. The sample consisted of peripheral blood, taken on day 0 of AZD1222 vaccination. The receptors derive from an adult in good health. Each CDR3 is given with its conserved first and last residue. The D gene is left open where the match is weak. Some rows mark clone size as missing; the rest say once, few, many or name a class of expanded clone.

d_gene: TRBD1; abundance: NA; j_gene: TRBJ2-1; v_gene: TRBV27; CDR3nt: TGTGCCAGCAGTGAGGGACAGGGTCCCTATTCCTACAATGAGCAGTTCTTC; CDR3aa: CASSEGQGPYSYNEQFF
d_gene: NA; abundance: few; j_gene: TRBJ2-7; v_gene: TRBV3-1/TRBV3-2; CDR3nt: TGTGCCAGCAGCCCCGGAGGGGTGAAGATAATCTACGAGCAGTACTTC; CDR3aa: CASSPGGVKIIYEQYF
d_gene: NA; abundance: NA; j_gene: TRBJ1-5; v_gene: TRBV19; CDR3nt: TGTGCCAGTAGTAACGCAGGGAATATTCAGCCCCAGCATTTT; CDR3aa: CASSNAGNIQPQHF
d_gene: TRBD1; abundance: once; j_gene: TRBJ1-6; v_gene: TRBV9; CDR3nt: TGTGCCAGCAGCGTAGAGGGACAGGGGGGGACACCCCTCCACTTT; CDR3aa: CASSVEGQGGTPLHF
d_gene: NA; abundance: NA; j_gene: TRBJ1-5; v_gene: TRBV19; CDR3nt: TGTGCCAGAGACAGTCGTCAGCCCCAGCATTTT; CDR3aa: CARDSRQPQHF
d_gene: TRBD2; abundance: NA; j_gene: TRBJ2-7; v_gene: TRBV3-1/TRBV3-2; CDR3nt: TGTGCCAGCAGCCAAGGGGCGGGAGGATCTGCCGAGCAGTACTTC; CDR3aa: CASSQGAGGSAEQYF
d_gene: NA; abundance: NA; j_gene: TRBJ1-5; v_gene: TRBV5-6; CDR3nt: TGTGCCAGCAGCTTGGCTGGACAGTCGAGCAATCAGCCCCAGCATTTT; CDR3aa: CASSLAGQSSNQPQHF
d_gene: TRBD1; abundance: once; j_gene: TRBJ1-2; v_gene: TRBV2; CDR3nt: TGTGCCAGCAGTGAACTGGGCAGGGGGCGGGAGTATGGCTACACCTTC; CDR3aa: CASSELGRGREYGYTF
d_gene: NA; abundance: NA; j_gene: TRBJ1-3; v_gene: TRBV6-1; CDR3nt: TGTGCCAGCAGTGAAGTCATGGGCCTCGACTCTGGAAACACCATATATTTT; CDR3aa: CASSEVMGLDSGNTIYF
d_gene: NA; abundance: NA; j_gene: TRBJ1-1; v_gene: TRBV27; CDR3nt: TGTGCCAGCAGTTTCAGGGGCTCTGAAGCTTTCTTT; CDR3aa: CASSFRGSEAFF
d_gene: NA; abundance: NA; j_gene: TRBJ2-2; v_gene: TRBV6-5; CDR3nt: TGTGCCAGCAGCTTGGGAGCGGGTGGCACCGGGGAGCTGTTTTTT; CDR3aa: CASSLGAGGTGELFF
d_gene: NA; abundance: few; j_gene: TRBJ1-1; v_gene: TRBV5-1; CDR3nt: TGCGCCAGCGGGAGGGACCCCACTGAAGCTTTCTTT; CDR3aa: CASGRDPTEAFF
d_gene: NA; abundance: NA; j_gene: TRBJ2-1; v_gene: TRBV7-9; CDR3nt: TGTGCCAGCGAGGACAGGGGCGGGAGGGCTTGGTTCTTC; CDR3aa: CASEDRGGRAWFF
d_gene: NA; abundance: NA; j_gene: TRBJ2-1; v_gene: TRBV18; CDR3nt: TGTGCCAGCCGTGCAGGGAGCTCCTACAATGAGCAGTTCTTC; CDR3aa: CASRAGSSYNEQFF
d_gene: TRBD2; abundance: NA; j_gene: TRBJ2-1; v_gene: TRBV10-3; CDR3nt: TGTGCCATCAGTAAGGTAGCGGGAGCTGGGCAGTTCTTC; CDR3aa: CAISKVAGAGQFF
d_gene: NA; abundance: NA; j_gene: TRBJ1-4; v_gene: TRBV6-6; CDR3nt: TGTGCCAGCAGTTACCGGCAGCACAATGAAAAACTGTTTTTT; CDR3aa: CASSYRQHNEKLFF
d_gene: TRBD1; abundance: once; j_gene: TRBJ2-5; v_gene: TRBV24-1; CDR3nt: TGTGCCACCAGCAGGGGTCAGGGGGCAGAGACCCAGTACTTC; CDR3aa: CATSRGQGAETQYF
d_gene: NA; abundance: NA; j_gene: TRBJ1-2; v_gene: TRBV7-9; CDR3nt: TGTGCCAGCAGCCTACTAGGACGGAACTATGGCTACACCTTC; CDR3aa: CASSLLGRNYGYTF
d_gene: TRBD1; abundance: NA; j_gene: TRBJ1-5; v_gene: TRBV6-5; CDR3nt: TGTGCCAGCAGAACCGACAGGGGCAATCAGCCCCAGCATTTT; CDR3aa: CASRTDRGNQPQHF
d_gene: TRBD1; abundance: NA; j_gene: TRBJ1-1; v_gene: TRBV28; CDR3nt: TGTGCCAGCAGTTTGGGCAGGGGGCCTCAAAGTGAAGCTTTCTTT; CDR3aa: CASSLGRGPQSEAFF
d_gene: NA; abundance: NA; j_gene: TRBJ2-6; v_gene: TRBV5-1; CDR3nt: TGCGCCAGCAGCTTGGTGGGAACATCTGGGGCCAACGTCCTGACTTTC; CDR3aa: CASSLVGTSGANVLTF
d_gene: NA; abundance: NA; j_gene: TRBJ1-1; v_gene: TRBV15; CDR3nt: TGTGCCACCAGCAGAGACGGACTGAACAACGCTGAAGCTTTCTTT; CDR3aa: CATSRDGLNNAEAFF
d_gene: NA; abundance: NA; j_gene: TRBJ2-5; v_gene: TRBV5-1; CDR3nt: TGCGCCAGCAGCTTGGACATGAAGACTAATAGAGAGACCCAGTACTTC; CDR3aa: CASSLDMKTNRETQYF
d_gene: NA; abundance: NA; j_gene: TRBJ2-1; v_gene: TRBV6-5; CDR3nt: TGTGCCAGCAGGGCGGGACACGGTGGGGACAATGAGCAGTTCTTC; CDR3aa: CASRAGHGGDNEQFF
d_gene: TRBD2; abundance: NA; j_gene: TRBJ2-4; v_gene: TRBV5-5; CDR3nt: TGTGCCAGCAGCCGACCGGGACTAGGGGCGGGGAACATTCAGTACTTC; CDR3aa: CASSRPGLGAGNIQYF
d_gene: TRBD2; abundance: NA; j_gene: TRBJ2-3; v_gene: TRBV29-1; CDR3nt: TGCAGCGTTTGGACTAGCGGGGCCCCCGGTACGCAGTATTTT; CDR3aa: CSVWTSGAPGTQYF
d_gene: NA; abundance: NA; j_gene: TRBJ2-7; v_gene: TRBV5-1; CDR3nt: TGCGCCAGCAGCTTTCGGACCCCGGCCGAGCAGTACTTC; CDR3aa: CASSFRTPAEQYF
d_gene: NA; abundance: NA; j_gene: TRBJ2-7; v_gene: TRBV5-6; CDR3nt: TGTGCCAGCAGCTTGGACGTCGGGGGCCATGTAGCGGAGCAGTACTTC; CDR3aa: CASSLDVGGHVAEQYF
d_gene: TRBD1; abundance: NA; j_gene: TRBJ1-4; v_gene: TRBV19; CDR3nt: TGTGCCAGTAGTAACCGGGACAGGGGGCTCCTCCGTAGTAATGAAAAACTGTTTTTT; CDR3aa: CASSNRDRGLLRSNEKLFF